These T cell receptor beta chains were read from a single sample in a study of T cell repertoires in cytomegalovirus infection. TCRdb redid the calling of the reads with MiXCR, one entry per CDR3 protein. The sample has about 250,000 distinct CDR3 sequences, 17% seen once; the top ten hold roughly 45%. The sequenced sample was CD8+ T cells from PBMCs. The receptors shown here come from a human donor in good health (CMV status not recorded). Some clones in this sample may be carry-over from other donors' samples. CDR3s include the opening cysteine and the closing phenylalanine or tryptophan. Fields, in order: D gene, clone size, V gene, J gene, CDR3 protein, CDR3 DNA. A D gene is named only where the DNA matches it firmly. The size field is filled for only some rows; it gives once, few, many or a size class.

D gene: TRBD1
clone size: many
V gene: TRBV7-8
J gene: TRBJ2-5
CDR3 protein: CASSLEGTGGEETQYF
CDR3 DNA: TGTGCCAGCAGCTTAGAAGGGACAGGGGGCGAAGAGACCCAGTACTTC

D gene: TRBD2
clone size: few
V gene: TRBV4-1
J gene: TRBJ2-7
CDR3 protein: CASSGAGGAEQYF
CDR3 DNA: TGCGCCAGCAGCGGGGCGGGGGGGGCCGAGCAGTACTTC

D gene: -
clone size: -
V gene: TRBV29-1
J gene: TRBJ2-3
CDR3 protein: CSVPGPITDTQYF
CDR3 DNA: TGCAGCGTACCGGGACCCATCACAGATACGCAGTATTTT

D gene: TRBD1
clone size: many
V gene: TRBV11-2
J gene: TRBJ2-7
CDR3 protein: CASSLGGQGSYQYF
CDR3 DNA: TGTGCCAGCAGCTTAGGGGGACAGGGCTCTTACCAGTACTTC

D gene: TRBD2
clone size: -
V gene: TRBV2
J gene: TRBJ2-5
CDR3 protein: CASSQGLAGGPETQYF
CDR3 DNA: TGTGCCAGCAGTCAAGGACTAGCGGGGGGGCCAGAGACCCAGTACTTC

D gene: -
clone size: many
V gene: TRBV28
J gene: TRBJ1-6
CDR3 protein: CASSFPQQGANNSPLHF
CDR3 DNA: TGTGCCAGCAGTTTCCCGCAACAGGGTGCTAATAATTCACCCCTCCACTTT

D gene: -
clone size: -
V gene: TRBV28
J gene: TRBJ1-2
CDR3 protein: CASSSQRTHSANYGYTF
CDR3 DNA: TGTGCCAGCAGTTCTCAGAGGACGCATTCCGCTAACTATGGCTACACCTTC

D gene: -
clone size: -
V gene: TRBV19
J gene: TRBJ2-1
CDR3 protein: CASSIYGGSSYNEQFF
CDR3 DNA: TGTGCCAGTAGTATATATGGCGGCAGCTCCTACAATGAGCAGTTCTTC

D gene: TRBD1
clone size: -
V gene: TRBV9
J gene: TRBJ2-1
CDR3 protein: CASSVEGQPYNEQFF
CDR3 DNA: TGTGCCAGCAGCGTAGAGGGACAGCCCTACAATGAGCAGTTCTTC

D gene: -
clone size: -
V gene: TRBV7-6
J gene: TRBJ2-7
CDR3 protein: CASSLEGSGEQYF
CDR3 DNA: TGTGCCAGCAGCTTAGAGGGGTCCGGCGAGCAGTACTTC

D gene: TRBD1
clone size: few
V gene: TRBV9
J gene: TRBJ1-6
CDR3 protein: CASSETTGGFNSPLHF
CDR3 DNA: TGTGCCAGCAGCGAGACGACAGGGGGCTTTAATTCACCCCTCCACTTT

D gene: TRBD2
clone size: few
V gene: TRBV20-1
J gene: TRBJ2-5
CDR3 protein: CSARAGLAGASYQETQYF
CDR3 DNA: TGCAGTGCTAGAGCGGGACTAGCGGGGGCCTCGTACCAAGAGACCCAGTACTTC

D gene: TRBD1
clone size: many
V gene: TRBV27
J gene: TRBJ1-5
CDR3 protein: CASRPGLGGGQPQHF
CDR3 DNA: TGTGCCAGCAGGCCGGGTCTCGGAGGGGGCCAGCCCCAGCATTTT

D gene: TRBD1
clone size: -
V gene: TRBV29-1
J gene: TRBJ2-7
CDR3 protein: CSVEGLKTGTADNYEQYF
CDR3 DNA: TGCAGCGTTGAAGGCCTCAAGACCGGGACAGCCGATAACTACGAGCAGTACTTC

D gene: -
clone size: many
V gene: TRBV7-2
J gene: TRBJ2-7
CDR3 protein: CASSPRGASYEQYF
CDR3 DNA: TGTGCCAGCAGCCCCAGGGGGGCCTCCTACGAGCAGTACTTC

D gene: TRBD1
clone size: few
V gene: TRBV19
J gene: TRBJ2-3
CDR3 protein: CATRDRGLDTQYF
CDR3 DNA: TGTGCCACCCGGGACAGGGGGCTGGATACGCAGTATTTT

D gene: TRBD2
clone size: -
V gene: TRBV4-2
J gene: TRBJ2-5
CDR3 protein: CASSQDWSGGASYETQYF
CDR3 DNA: TGTGCCAGCAGCCAAGATTGGAGCGGGGGGGCCTCGTATGAGACCCAGTACTTC

D gene: -
clone size: -
V gene: TRBV27
J gene: TRBJ2-1
CDR3 protein: CASSTEQRRNEQFF
CDR3 DNA: TGTGCCAGCAGCACGGAACAGAGGAGGAATGAGCAGTTCTTC

D gene: -
clone size: many
V gene: TRBV7-8
J gene: TRBJ1-6
CDR3 protein: CASSGGTTYNSPLHF
CDR3 DNA: TGTGCCAGCAGTGGAGGGACCACCTATAATTCACCCCTCCACTTT

D gene: -
clone size: many
V gene: TRBV6-2/TRBV6-3
J gene: TRBJ1-5
CDR3 protein: CASSYSQGLGNQPQHF
CDR3 DNA: TGTGCCAGCAGTTACTCGCAGGGGCTCGGCAATCAGCCCCAGCATTTT

D gene: -
clone size: -
V gene: TRBV28
J gene: TRBJ1-1
CDR3 protein: CASSLLPAGLEAFF
CDR3 DNA: TGTGCCAGCAGTTTACTGCCGGCCGGGCTCGAAGCTTTCTTT

D gene: TRBD1
clone size: many
V gene: TRBV5-4
J gene: TRBJ2-2
CDR3 protein: CASNPGQGMSGELFF
CDR3 DNA: TGTGCAAGCAACCCGGGACAGGGGATGAGCGGGGAGCTGTTTTTT

D gene: -
clone size: few
V gene: TRBV6-1
J gene: TRBJ2-3
CDR3 protein: CASSDEEDTQYF
CDR3 DNA: TGTGCCAGCAGTGACGAGGAAGATACGCAGTATTTT

D gene: -
clone size: -
V gene: TRBV23-1
J gene: TRBJ2-5
CDR3 protein: CASSQIPRDQQETQYF
CDR3 DNA: TGCGCCAGCAGTCAAATCCCCAGGGACCAACAAGAGACCCAGTACTTC

D gene: -
clone size: many
V gene: TRBV28
J gene: TRBJ2-4
CDR3 protein: CASSFRSRGLDKNIQYF
CDR3 DNA: TGTGCCAGCAGTTTCCGCTCAAGGGGCCTAGACAAAAACATTCAGTACTTC

D gene: -
clone size: many
V gene: TRBV7-8
J gene: TRBJ1-6
CDR3 protein: CASSTSGAGSPLHF
CDR3 DNA: TGTGCCAGCAGCACCTCAGGGGCTGGCTCACCCCTCCACTTT

D gene: -
clone size: many
V gene: TRBV20-1
J gene: TRBJ2-1
CDR3 protein: CSARDLGGPYNEQFF
CDR3 DNA: TGCAGTGCTAGAGATCTCGGGGGGCCCTACAATGAGCAGTTCTTC

D gene: -
clone size: many
V gene: TRBV5-4
J gene: TRBJ2-2
CDR3 protein: CASSPERTLTTNTGELFF
CDR3 DNA: TGTGCCAGCAGCCCAGAACGTACGTTGACAACGAACACCGGGGAGCTGTTTTTT

D gene: -
clone size: once
V gene: TRBV6-2/TRBV6-3
J gene: TRBJ2-2
CDR3 protein: CASSWAGDTGELFF
CDR3 DNA: TGTGCCAGCAGTTGGGCAGGCGACACCGGGGAGCTGTTTTTT

D gene: TRBD2
clone size: many
V gene: TRBV7-2
J gene: TRBJ2-1
CDR3 protein: CASSDRLAEPYNEQFF
CDR3 DNA: TGTGCCAGCAGCGATAGACTAGCGGAACCCTACAATGAGCAGTTCTTC

D gene: TRBD2
clone size: few
V gene: TRBV4-3
J gene: TRBJ2-3
CDR3 protein: CASSPFGDYTDTQYF
CDR3 DNA: TGCGCCAGCAGCCCCTTCGGGGACTACACAGATACGCAGTATTTT

D gene: -
clone size: -
V gene: TRBV5-1
J gene: TRBJ2-7
CDR3 protein: CASSLARGLPYEQYF
CDR3 DNA: TGCGCCAGCAGCTTGGCTCGCGGGTTACCCTACGAGCAGTACTTC

D gene: -
clone size: few
V gene: TRBV4-1
J gene: TRBJ2-3
CDR3 protein: CASSQGLNRALTDTQYF
CDR3 DNA: TGCGCCAGCAGCCAAGGGCTGAACAGGGCCCTCACAGATACGCAGTATTTT

D gene: TRBD1
clone size: few
V gene: TRBV7-6
J gene: TRBJ2-5
CDR3 protein: CASSLAPTGTGKQETQYF
CDR3 DNA: TGTGCCAGCAGCTTAGCGCCTACCGGGACAGGGAAACAAGAGACCCAGTACTTC

D gene: TRBD1
clone size: -
V gene: TRBV7-9
J gene: TRBJ1-6
CDR3 protein: CATGPDRDSYNSPLHF
CDR3 DNA: TGTGCCACTGGCCCGGACAGGGACTCCTATAATTCACCCCTCCACTTT

D gene: -
clone size: -
V gene: TRBV14
J gene: TRBJ2-6
CDR3 protein: CASSQRSTGANVLTF
CDR3 DNA: TGTGCCAGCAGCCAACGTAGCACTGGGGCCAACGTCCTGACTTTC

D gene: -
clone size: many
V gene: TRBV28
J gene: TRBJ1-1
CDR3 protein: CASSLGEAFF
CDR3 DNA: TGTGCCAGCAGTTTAGGAGAAGCTTTCTTT

D gene: -
clone size: few
V gene: TRBV2
J gene: TRBJ1-2
CDR3 protein: CASSPGYSNYGYTF
CDR3 DNA: TGTGCCAGCAGCCCGGGATACTCGAATTATGGCTACACCTTC

D gene: TRBD2
clone size: few
V gene: TRBV6-6
J gene: TRBJ2-1
CDR3 protein: CASSPPPFSGGHTLYNEQFF
CDR3 DNA: TGTGCCAGCAGCCCACCCCCTTTTAGCGGGGGCCATACCCTTTACAATGAGCAGTTCTTC

D gene: TRBD2
clone size: few
V gene: TRBV10-3
J gene: TRBJ2-2
CDR3 protein: CAISGLAGASNTGELFF
CDR3 DNA: TGTGCCATCAGTGGACTAGCGGGGGCCTCGAACACCGGGGAGCTGTTTTTT

D gene: TRBD1
clone size: few
V gene: TRBV7-2
J gene: TRBJ2-7
CDR3 protein: CASSLYPGQGYEQYF
CDR3 DNA: TGTGCCAGCAGCTTATACCCGGGACAGGGCTACGAGCAGTACTTC

D gene: -
clone size: -
V gene: TRBV10-3
J gene: TRBJ2-7
CDR3 protein: CAISESAVGHEQYF
CDR3 DNA: TGTGCCATCAGTGAGTCGGCCGTTGGTCACGAGCAGTACTTC

D gene: -
clone size: few
V gene: TRBV9
J gene: TRBJ2-1
CDR3 protein: CASSDPIMDEQFF
CDR3 DNA: TGTGCCAGCAGCGACCCGATTATGGATGAGCAGTTCTTC

D gene: -
clone size: many
V gene: TRBV27
J gene: TRBJ1-1
CDR3 protein: CASSLSFRGSTEAFF
CDR3 DNA: TGTGCCAGCAGTTTATCGTTCAGGGGCAGCACTGAAGCTTTCTTT

D gene: -
clone size: -
V gene: TRBV4-2
J gene: TRBJ2-2
CDR3 protein: CASSQDPKFTGELFF
CDR3 DNA: TGTGCCAGCAGCCAAGATCCTAAGTTCACCGGGGAGCTGTTTTTT

D gene: -
clone size: many
V gene: TRBV4-1
J gene: TRBJ1-2
CDR3 protein: CASSGGLSYGYTF
CDR3 DNA: TGCGCCAGCAGCGGGGGCTTGTCCTATGGCTACACCTTC

D gene: TRBD1
clone size: many
V gene: TRBV28
J gene: TRBJ2-7
CDR3 protein: CASGDRVGYEQYF
CDR3 DNA: TGTGCCAGCGGGGACAGGGTCGGCTACGAGCAGTACTTC

D gene: -
clone size: many
V gene: TRBV7-9
J gene: TRBJ1-1
CDR3 protein: CASSQGMGSTEAFF
CDR3 DNA: TGTGCCAGCAGCCAAGGGATGGGTAGCACTGAAGCTTTCTTT

D gene: -
clone size: few
V gene: TRBV27
J gene: TRBJ2-7
CDR3 protein: CASSLRRQGGNEQYF
CDR3 DNA: TGTGCCAGCAGTTTAAGGCGCCAGGGCGGCAACGAGCAGTACTTC

D gene: TRBD1
clone size: -
V gene: TRBV28
J gene: TRBJ2-5
CDR3 protein: CASSPQDREWGETQYF
CDR3 DNA: TGTGCCAGCAGTCCACAAGACAGGGAATGGGGAGAGACCCAGTACTTC

D gene: -
clone size: few
V gene: TRBV19
J gene: TRBJ2-1
CDR3 protein: CASSIGGEYNEQFF
CDR3 DNA: TGTGCCAGTAGTATAGGGGGGGAGTACAATGAGCAGTTCTTC

D gene: TRBD2
clone size: -
V gene: TRBV6-1
J gene: TRBJ2-5
CDR3 protein: CASSSTPGLAGETQYF
CDR3 DNA: TGTGCCAGCAGTTCCACTCCGGGACTAGCAGGGGAGACCCAGTACTTC

D gene: -
clone size: -
V gene: TRBV29-1
J gene: TRBJ2-3
CDR3 protein: CSVAGLPTDTQYF
CDR3 DNA: TGCAGCGTTGCGGGACTCCCCACAGATACGCAGTATTTT

D gene: -
clone size: many
V gene: TRBV7-2
J gene: TRBJ1-5
CDR3 protein: CASSLEGNSNQPQHF
CDR3 DNA: TGTGCCAGCAGCTTAGAGGGAAATAGCAATCAGCCCCAGCATTTT

D gene: -
clone size: -
V gene: TRBV5-4
J gene: TRBJ2-7
CDR3 protein: CASSPAAGYSYEQYF
CDR3 DNA: TGTGCCAGCAGCCCGGCCGCCGGTTACTCCTACGAGCAGTACTTC

D gene: -
clone size: few
V gene: TRBV10-3
J gene: TRBJ2-5
CDR3 protein: CAISEPGLETQYF
CDR3 DNA: TGTGCCATCAGTGAACCAGGGCTCGAGACCCAGTACTTC

D gene: -
clone size: -
V gene: TRBV24-1
J gene: TRBJ2-1
CDR3 protein: CATSAKGSSYNEQFF
CDR3 DNA: TGTGCCACCAGTGCAAAAGGGTCCAGTTACAATGAGCAGTTCTTC

D gene: -
clone size: -
V gene: TRBV18
J gene: TRBJ2-3
CDR3 protein: CASSLEHTDTQYF
CDR3 DNA: TGTGCCAGCTCCCTCGAGCACACAGATACGCAGTATTTT

D gene: -
clone size: few
V gene: TRBV12-3/TRBV12-4
J gene: TRBJ1-3
CDR3 protein: CASRKGTLGRSGNTIYF
CDR3 DNA: TGTGCCAGCAGGAAAGGGACGCTAGGTCGCTCTGGAAACACCATATATTTT